This TCR beta chain derives from a study of blood T cell repertoires in COVID-19. About the research overall: There were acute and convalescent COVID-19 samples, and they came from the United States, Italy and Spain. PBMCs, B-cell-depleted T cells, or T cells were the source of the cDNA or gDNA that made up the material.

Germline CDR1 is MNHEY and CDR2 is SVGAGI. This CDR3 comprises 16 residues. The V end lost 0 bases, the J end lost 4 bases, and 15 bases lay between the germline ends. Authors' analysis steps: The authors estimated nucleated cell counts from reference gene primer amplification. Data came from immunoSEQ multiplex PCR; TCRdb stores just in-frame clones and leaves some out. Clonal size and the V and J genes are those of that table, whereas D and trimming came from the DNA. The sample carries some 180,000 clones, approximately 90% recorded once. The origin of this receptor is a man in his forties or fifties with active or convalescent COVID-19. Material for sequencing was peripheral blood. The chain uses TRBV6-5 and TRBJ1-1, with D maybe TRBD1 (5 bases). CDR3 DNA: TGTGCCAGCAGTTACTCGTCGAAAGGGGTGGTCACTGAAGCTTTCTTT. Translating gives CASSYSSKGVVTEAFF.